Each of the 4 T cell receptor beta chains below was sequenced from the same sample in a study of T cell responses to AZD1222 COVID-19 vaccine. This table comes from immunoSEQ multiplex PCR, and its TCRdb copy is limited to in-frame clones, with some not included. The table records more than 95,000 clones, 82% of them present only once. Sequencing was performed on peripheral blood, taken on day 0 of AZD1222 vaccination. These receptors were obtained from an adult in good health.

There are a few counts of this clone. The chain combines TRBV15 with TRBJ2-4; TRBD2 matches 9 bases. The germline gives CDR1 LNHNV, CDR2 YYDKDF (reference sequence). CDR3 length: 15 amino acids. Germline trimming cut 5 bases from V and 1 base from J; bases unmatched to any gene: 3. The CDR3 is CATSGGGAAKNIQYF. The CDR3 DNA reads TGTGCCACCAGCGGCGGGGGGGCCGCCAAAAACATTCAGTACTTC.

This sequence joins TRBV29-1 and TRBJ1-1; the D gene is possibly TRBD1 (5 bases). Germline V lookup: CDR1 SQVTM, CDR2 ANQGSEA. The V end was cut by 4 bases, the J end by 4 bases, with 19 bases between. The length of the CDR3 is 15 residues. CDR3 loop: CSVGERGRPGTEAFF. CDR3 in DNA: TGCAGCGTTGGTGAAAGGGGACGGCCGGGCACTGAAGCTTTCTTT.

The V call is TRBV20-1, the J call TRBJ1-2; 7 bases match TRBD1. CDR3 length equals 13 residues. V lost 7 bases and J lost 4; bases outside the gene matches: 9. Germline CDR1 DFQATT, CDR2 SNEGSKA (reference sequence). The CDR3 nucleotides read TGCAGTGTTGGTGAAGGGGGCAGCTATGGCTACACCTTC. Its translation is CSVGEGGSYGYTF.

This chain uses TRBV7-2 with TRBJ2-2, with 8 nucleotides matching TRBD1. The ends lost 6 bases at V and 5 bases at J; junction bases unmatched: 11. Per germline, CDR1 SGHTA and CDR2 FQGNSA. CDR3 length equals 16 residues. The CDR3 region has the DNA TGTGCCAGCAGAGGGTTGACAGGGGTAGGAACCGGGGAGCTGTTTTTT. It is translated as CASRGLTGVGTGELFF.